This is a list of T cell receptor beta chains from one sample in a study of beta chain features in type 1 diabetes. Libraries were prepared by immunoSEQ multiplex PCR; TCRdb keeps only in-frame clonotypes and omits some of them. The table shows around 500,000 clones, with more than 9.5% occurring only once. The source material was naive CD4+ T cells from blood. These receptors came from a woman aged 18-35 years in good health. Each CDR3 is given without its conserved first and last residue. Fields, in order: J gene, V gene, CDR3 protein.

J gene: TRBJ1-3
V gene: TRBV28
CDR3 protein: ASTEGPSGNTIY

J gene: TRBJ2-3
V gene: TRBV23-1
CDR3 protein: ASSHQPPFWEWSTDTQY

J gene: TRBJ1-1
V gene: TRBV29-1
CDR3 protein: SVVPVTEAF

J gene: TRBJ2-5
V gene: TRBV27
CDR3 protein: ASSWGDRGRGTQY

J gene: TRBJ1-2
V gene: TRBV27
CDR3 protein: ASSLRGAGYT

J gene: TRBJ2-3
V gene: TRBV7-9
CDR3 protein: ASSSGHITDTQY

J gene: TRBJ2-7
V gene: TRBV7-2
CDR3 protein: ASSLGSGSGSYEQY

J gene: TRBJ2-5
V gene: TRBV9
CDR3 protein: ASSGGLGSQETQY

J gene: TRBJ1-2
V gene: TRBV28
CDR3 protein: ASSPSRGYT

J gene: TRBJ1-5
V gene: TRBV6-5
CDR3 protein: ASSYLDGGDNQPQH

J gene: TRBJ2-7
V gene: TRBV7-8
CDR3 protein: ASSDPYEQY